This T cell receptor (beta chain) appears in the sequencing data of a study of beta chain features in type 1 diabetes (dated by TCRdb to 2016 to 2019). Regarding the research as a whole: No differences in mean age, gender distribution, total cell number or subset yield were found between patients and healthy donors. Across all samples, some 110,000,000 sorted cells were examined, and cell number per subset correlated strongly with RNA yield. In the study, recently diagnosed type 1 diabetes patients and matched healthy donors were compared on the TCRB repertoires of their sorted circulating CD4+ T cell subsets. Naive and central memory subsets were obtained from all 30 or so donors, but regulatory and stem cell-like memory subsets were isolated from only 8 patients and roughly 8 healthy donors. What the study reported, not specific to this receptor: Because small numbers of individuals were included in the HLA sub-analyses, any influence of HLA type on TCRB rearrangement was left unresolved. Shorter templates might have been favored by PCR, but patient and control samples were amplified and corrected together, so both groups would have been affected equally by any skew. Because cDNA rather than genomic DNA was sequenced, highly expressing activated cells could have been over-represented, although no difference in activation and CD3 levels was found between groups. Patients with type 1 diabetes made fewer insertions and deleted more nucleotides at VDJ recombination sites, implying thymic rearrangement abnormalities. In all four CD4+ subsets, TCRB CDR3 length was moderately but significantly shorter in type 1 diabetes patients. Naive, central memory and regulatory TCRB repertoires appeared to be more similar among patients than among healthy donors.

This clone turned up a few times. The clone's antigen remains unknown. The sample holds no much larger clone one base away, and base qualities are not on file. In the germline V gene, CDR1 corresponds to SGHTA and CDR2 to FQGTGA. V is clipped by 4 bases and J by 0 bases, and the sequence between their germline boundaries is 12 bases long. The CDR3 measures 15 amino acids from cysteine to phenylalanine. Only the CDR3 DNA stays, 45 bases, in frame from base 1. Each donor gave one peripheral blood draw, averaging about 100 mL, which was collected into heparinised tubes. A BD FACSAria II and a panel including CD45RO, CCR7, CD25, CD127, CD95 and CD27 were used to sort naive, central memory, regulatory and stem cell-like memory CD4+ T cells. All sorted populations exceeded 95% purity. PBMCs were isolated right away by Lymphoprep density gradient centrifugation and were stained directly, without culture. To minimize batch effects, samples were stained and sorted in pairs, one healthy donor with one patient per experiment.

The entire isolated RNA was reverse transcribed using the High Capacity cDNA Reverse Transcription Kit, and thus expressed TCRB transcripts were sequenced. Deep immunoSEQ sequencing was applied to naive, central memory and regulatory T cell samples, giving an average of roughly 3.5 million total reads per sample. Sorted cells were lysed in RLT buffer and RNA was extracted with DNase-treated RNeasy Micro or Mini kits, depending on cell number. Each cell subset was processed on its own to prevent cross-contamination, while patient and healthy donor samples were processed together. Using the immunoSEQ multiplex PCR, TCRB sequences were amplified from cDNA into 87-bp fragments spanning the CDR3 region. Amplicons were sequenced on the Illumina HiSeq platform. The original pipeline was this. Synthetic template baselines were used to correct PCR bias computationally, reads within Hamming distance 2 were collapsed, and singletons that could not be merged were discarded. By aligning reads against IMGT, V, D and J genes, CDR3 length, and insertions or deletions at six rearrangement sites were assigned. Within each subset, clonotype counts were normalized to the number of sorted cells before true diversity and Gini coefficients were calculated with the tcR R package. The overlap coefficient, calculated on TCRB nucleotide sequences, was used to measure repertoire sharing. As stored in TCRdb, this immuneACCESS dataset retains in-frame rearrangements with V and J assigned. A fraction of the clones does not appear; measured against another copy, unresolved V genes explain less than half of the discrepancy, and the remainder lacks a known reason. V and J calls plus clone size are reproduced from that table; the DNA served to infer D and trimming. This sample has about 290,000 clones in its table, and 8% of those were observed once. The ten largest clones add up to roughly 1% of the sample.

The sequence derives from a woman aged 18 to 35 in good health. The V and J segments used are TRBV7-3 and TRBJ1-1; TRBD1 is perhaps the D gene, given 5 matching bases. Sequencing used central memory CD4+ T cells from blood. Here is the DNA: TGTGCCAGCAGCTATTGGGGGAGAGTGAACACTGAAGCTTTCTTT. Translated, this gives CASSYWGRVNTEAFF.